This T cell receptor (beta chain) appears in the sequencing data of a study of identical twins. Notes on the study in general: Not following the same donors, the study drew its conclusions from cross-sectional statistical analysis.

TCRdb independently ran MiXCR on the 5' RACE reads; one entry per CDR3 protein. The sample contains 690,000 or so distinct CDR3 sequences, more than 6.5% of which appear only once. This clonotype has at least ten counts. Its matching antigen is unknown. After removal of 5 bases from V and 2 bases from J, the junction contained 2 bases not matched to a gene. The CDR3 is made up of 15 amino acids. The germline V gene has CDR1 MNHEY and CDR2 SVGEGT. This same sample was also taken into another study, of yellow fever vaccine responses in identical twins.

Material: PBMCs. The chain combines TRBV6-2 or TRBV6-3 with TRBJ2-1, with 11 bases aligning to TRBD1. This sequence originates from a woman younger than 30 in good health. CDR3 residues: CASSEGQGAYNEQFF. CDR3 nucleotides: TGTGCCAGCAGTGAGGGACAGGGGGCCTACAATGAGCAGTTCTTC.